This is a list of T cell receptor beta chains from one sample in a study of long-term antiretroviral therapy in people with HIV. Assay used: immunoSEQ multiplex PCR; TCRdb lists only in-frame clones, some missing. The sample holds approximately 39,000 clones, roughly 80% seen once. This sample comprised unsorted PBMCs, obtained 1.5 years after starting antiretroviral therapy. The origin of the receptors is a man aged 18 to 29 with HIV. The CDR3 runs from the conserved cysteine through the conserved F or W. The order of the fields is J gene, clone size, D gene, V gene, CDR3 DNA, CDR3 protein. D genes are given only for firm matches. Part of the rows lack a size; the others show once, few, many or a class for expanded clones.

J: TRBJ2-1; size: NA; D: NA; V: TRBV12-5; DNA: TGTGCTAGTTCTCCGATCTGGGGTGAGCAGTTCTTC; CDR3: CASSPIWGEQFF
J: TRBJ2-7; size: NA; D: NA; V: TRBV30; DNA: TGTGCCTGGAGTTCGCAGGGGTACGAGCAGTACTTC; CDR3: CAWSSQGYEQYF
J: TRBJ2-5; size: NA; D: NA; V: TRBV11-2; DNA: TGTGCCAGCAGCCGGATGTGGGGCGCCCAAGAGACCCAGTACTTC; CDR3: CASSRMWGAQETQYF
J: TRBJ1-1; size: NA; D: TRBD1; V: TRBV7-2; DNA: TGTGCCAGCAGCTTAGATGGGACAGGGGGGACCACTGAAGCTTTCTTT; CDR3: CASSLDGTGGTTEAFF
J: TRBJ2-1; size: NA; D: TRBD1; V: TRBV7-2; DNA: TGTGCCAGCAGCCGACAGGGGGCGAGCTCCTACAATGAGCAGTTCTTC; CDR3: CASSRQGASSYNEQFF
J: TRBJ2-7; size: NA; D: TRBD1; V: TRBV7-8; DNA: TGTGCCAGCAGCCGGAGGACAGGGGCCGAGCAGTACTTC; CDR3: CASSRRTGAEQYF
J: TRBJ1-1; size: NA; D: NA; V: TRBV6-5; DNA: TGTGCCAGCAGTCCCACAGGGAGCTCTGAAGCTTTCTTT; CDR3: CASSPTGSSEAFF
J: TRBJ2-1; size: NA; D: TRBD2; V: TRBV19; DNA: TGTGCCAGTAGTGTCGTAGCGGGGTACAATGAGCAGTTCTTC; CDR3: CASSVVAGYNEQFF
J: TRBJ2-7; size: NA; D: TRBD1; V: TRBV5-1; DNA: TGCGCCAGCAGCTTGTTGAGACAGGGCGATGACGAGCAGTACTTC; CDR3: CASSLLRQGDDEQYF
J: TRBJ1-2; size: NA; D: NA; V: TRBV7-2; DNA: TGTGCCAGCAGAGCCTCCAGGGGCGCTGGGGGCTACACCTTC; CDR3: CASRASRGAGGYTF
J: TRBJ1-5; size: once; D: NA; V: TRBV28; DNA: TGTGCCAGCAGGGAATGGAATCAGCCCCAGCATTTT; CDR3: CASREWNQPQHF
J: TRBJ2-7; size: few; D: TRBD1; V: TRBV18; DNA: TGTGCCAGCTCACCATTACCTTCGACAGGGGCGCGTCGGGACGAGCAGTACTTC; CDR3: CASSPLPSTGARRDEQYF
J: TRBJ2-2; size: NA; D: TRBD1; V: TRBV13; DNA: TGTGCCAGCAGCAGCCGACAGGGGAAAGGCACCGGGGAGCTGTTTTTT; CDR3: CASSSRQGKGTGELFF
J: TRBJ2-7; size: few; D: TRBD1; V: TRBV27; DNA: TGTGCCAGCAGTACGACAGGGTATACCTACGAGCAGTACTTC; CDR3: CASSTTGYTYEQYF
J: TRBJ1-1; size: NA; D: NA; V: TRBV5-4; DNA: TGTGCCAGCAGCTTGGGAGGGCGAAGTAACACTGAAGCTTTCTTT; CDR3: CASSLGGRSNTEAFF
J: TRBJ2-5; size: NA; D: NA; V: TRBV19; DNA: TGTGCCAGTAGTGATCCCCCGGGGCAGGGTGAGACCCAGTACTTC; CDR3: CASSDPPGQGETQYF
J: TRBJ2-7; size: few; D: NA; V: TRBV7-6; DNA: TGTGCCAGCAGCCCCGAAACCCGACTAGTCCCAAACAGGGGCGAGCAGTACTTC; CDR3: CASSPETRLVPNRGEQYF
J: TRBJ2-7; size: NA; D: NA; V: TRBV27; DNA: TGTGCCAGCAGTCGGATACAGGGCTGGGAGCAGTACTTC; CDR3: CASSRIQGWEQYF
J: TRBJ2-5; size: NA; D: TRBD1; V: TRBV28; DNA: TGTGCCAGCAGCGCCGGGACAGGGGTACAAGAGACCCAGTACTTC; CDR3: CASSAGTGVQETQYF
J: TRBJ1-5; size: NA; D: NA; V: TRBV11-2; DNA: TGTGCCAGCAGCTCGGGAGGGGGAAATCAGCCCCAGCATTTT; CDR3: CASSSGGGNQPQHF
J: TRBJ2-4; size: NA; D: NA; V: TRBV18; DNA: TGTGCCAGCTCACCCGGAGGAAACATTCAGTACTTC; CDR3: CASSPGGNIQYF
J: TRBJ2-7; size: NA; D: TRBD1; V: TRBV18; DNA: TGTGCCAGCTCACCTAGACAGGGGGCCTACGAGCAGTACTTC; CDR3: CASSPRQGAYEQYF
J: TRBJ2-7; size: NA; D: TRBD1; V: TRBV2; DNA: TGTGCCAGCGGAGACAGGGCCCTTTCCACCTACGAGCAGTACTTC; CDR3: CASGDRALSTYEQYF
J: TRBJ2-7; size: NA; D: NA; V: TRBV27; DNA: TGTGCCAGCAGTTTAATTTCAGGGAACGAGCAGTACTTC; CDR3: CASSLISGNEQYF
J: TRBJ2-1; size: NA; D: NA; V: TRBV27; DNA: TGTGCCAGCAGTTATAGTAGCTCCTACAATGAGCAGTTCTTC; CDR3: CASSYSSSYNEQFF
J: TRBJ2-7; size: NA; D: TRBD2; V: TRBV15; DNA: TGTGCCACCAGCAGAGATTGGGCTAGCGGGACTCCTGGGTCCTACGAGCAGTACTTC; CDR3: CATSRDWASGTPGSYEQYF
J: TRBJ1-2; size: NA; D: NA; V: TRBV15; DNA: TGTGCCACCAGCAGAGATCGGGGGGAACGTGGCTACACCTTC; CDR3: CATSRDRGERGYTF
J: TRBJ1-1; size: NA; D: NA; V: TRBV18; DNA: TGTGCCAGCTCACCACTCCCCGACCCGGCCAGGGGTGAAGCTTTCTTT; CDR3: CASSPLPDPARGEAFF
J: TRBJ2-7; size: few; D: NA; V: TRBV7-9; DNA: TGTGCCAGCAGCTTAGACTCTACGGGGGAGCAGTACTTC; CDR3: CASSLDSTGEQYF
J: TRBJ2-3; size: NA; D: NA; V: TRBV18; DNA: TGTGCCAGCTCACCACTAGGCGGAACGGATACGCAGTATTTT; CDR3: CASSPLGGTDTQYF
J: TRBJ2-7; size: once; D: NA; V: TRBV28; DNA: TGTGGGAGGCCTCTCGGCGAGCAGTACTTC; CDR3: CGRPLGEQYF
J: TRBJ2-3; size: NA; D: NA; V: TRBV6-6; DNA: TGTGTAACATCAGGGGCGGATACTGCAGATACGCAGTATTTT; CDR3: CVTSGADTADTQYF
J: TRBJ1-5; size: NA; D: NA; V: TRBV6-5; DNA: TGTGCCAGCAGCAACGGGGGGATCGAGCCCCAGCATTTT; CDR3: CASSNGGIEPQHF
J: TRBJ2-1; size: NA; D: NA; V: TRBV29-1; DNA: TGCAGCTCCCATGAGGGGAATGAGCAGTTCTTC; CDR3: CSSHEGNEQFF
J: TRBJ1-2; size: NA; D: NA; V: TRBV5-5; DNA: TGTGCCAGCAGCTTGGAAACCTATGGCTACACCTTC; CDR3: CASSLETYGYTF
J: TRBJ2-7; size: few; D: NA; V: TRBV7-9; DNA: TGTGCCAGCAGCCCCTCCTACGAGCAGTACTTC; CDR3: CASSPSYEQYF
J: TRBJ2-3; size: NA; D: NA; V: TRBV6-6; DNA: TGTGCCAGCAGTCCAAATCCAGATACGCAGTATTTT; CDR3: CASSPNPDTQYF
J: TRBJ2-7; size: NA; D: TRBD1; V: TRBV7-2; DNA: TGTGCCAGCAGTCGCTCCGGGACAGGCAGCTCCTACGAGCAGTACTTC; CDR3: CASSRSGTGSSYEQYF
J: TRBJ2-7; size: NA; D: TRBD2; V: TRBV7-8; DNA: TGTGCCAGCAGCAGGGGGACTAGCGGGGTTTCCTACGAGCAGTACTTC; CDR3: CASSRGTSGVSYEQYF
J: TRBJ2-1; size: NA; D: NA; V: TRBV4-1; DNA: TGCGCCAGCAGCCAAGAATCGGGTTCCTACAATGAGCAGTTCTTC; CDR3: CASSQESGSYNEQFF
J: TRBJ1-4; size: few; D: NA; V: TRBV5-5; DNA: TGTGCCAGCAGCTTGGGGGTAGGAGGTGAAAAACTGTTTTTT; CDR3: CASSLGVGGEKLFF
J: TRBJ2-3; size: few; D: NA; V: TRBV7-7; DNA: TGTGCCAGCAGCCTAGGGACGGGTAGCACAGATACGCAGTATTTT; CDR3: CASSLGTGSTDTQYF
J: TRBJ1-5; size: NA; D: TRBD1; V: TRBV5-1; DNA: TGCGCCAGCAGCCCGGACAGGGCTGATCAGCCCCAGCATTTT; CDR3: CASSPDRADQPQHF
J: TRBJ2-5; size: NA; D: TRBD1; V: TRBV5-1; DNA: TGCGCCAGCAGCATAAGACAGGGGTTGGAGACCCAGTACTTC; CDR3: CASSIRQGLETQYF
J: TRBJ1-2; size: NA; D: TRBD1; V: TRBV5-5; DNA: TGTGCCAGCAGCTCTCAAACAGGGGTGAAGGGCTATGGCTACACCTTC; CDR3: CASSSQTGVKGYGYTF
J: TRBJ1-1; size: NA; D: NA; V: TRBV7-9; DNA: TGTGCCAGCGTGGCCAGCGGTCGGGGAAACACTGAAGCTTTCTTT; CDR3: CASVASGRGNTEAFF
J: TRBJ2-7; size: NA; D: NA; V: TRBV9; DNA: TGTGCCAGCAGCGTAGGTGCCAGCCAATACGAGCAGTACTTC; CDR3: CASSVGASQYEQYF
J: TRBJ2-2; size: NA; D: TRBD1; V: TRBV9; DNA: TGTGCCAGCAGCGAAGGGGGACAGGGCCCAACCGGGGAGCTGTTTTTT; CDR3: CASSEGGQGPTGELFF
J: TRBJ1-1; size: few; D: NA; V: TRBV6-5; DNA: TGTGCCAGCAGACTACCGGGGGCGATGGACACTGAAGCTTTCTTT; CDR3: CASRLPGAMDTEAFF
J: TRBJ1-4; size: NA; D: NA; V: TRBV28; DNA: TGTGCCAGCAGCTTGTCCAGCGGGCTTACTAATGAAAAACTGTTTTTT; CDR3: CASSLSSGLTNEKLFF
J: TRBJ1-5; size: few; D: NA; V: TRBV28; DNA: TGTGCCAGCAGCCAGACAACAGACCCCCAGCAGCCCCAGCATTTT; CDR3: CASSQTTDPQQPQHF